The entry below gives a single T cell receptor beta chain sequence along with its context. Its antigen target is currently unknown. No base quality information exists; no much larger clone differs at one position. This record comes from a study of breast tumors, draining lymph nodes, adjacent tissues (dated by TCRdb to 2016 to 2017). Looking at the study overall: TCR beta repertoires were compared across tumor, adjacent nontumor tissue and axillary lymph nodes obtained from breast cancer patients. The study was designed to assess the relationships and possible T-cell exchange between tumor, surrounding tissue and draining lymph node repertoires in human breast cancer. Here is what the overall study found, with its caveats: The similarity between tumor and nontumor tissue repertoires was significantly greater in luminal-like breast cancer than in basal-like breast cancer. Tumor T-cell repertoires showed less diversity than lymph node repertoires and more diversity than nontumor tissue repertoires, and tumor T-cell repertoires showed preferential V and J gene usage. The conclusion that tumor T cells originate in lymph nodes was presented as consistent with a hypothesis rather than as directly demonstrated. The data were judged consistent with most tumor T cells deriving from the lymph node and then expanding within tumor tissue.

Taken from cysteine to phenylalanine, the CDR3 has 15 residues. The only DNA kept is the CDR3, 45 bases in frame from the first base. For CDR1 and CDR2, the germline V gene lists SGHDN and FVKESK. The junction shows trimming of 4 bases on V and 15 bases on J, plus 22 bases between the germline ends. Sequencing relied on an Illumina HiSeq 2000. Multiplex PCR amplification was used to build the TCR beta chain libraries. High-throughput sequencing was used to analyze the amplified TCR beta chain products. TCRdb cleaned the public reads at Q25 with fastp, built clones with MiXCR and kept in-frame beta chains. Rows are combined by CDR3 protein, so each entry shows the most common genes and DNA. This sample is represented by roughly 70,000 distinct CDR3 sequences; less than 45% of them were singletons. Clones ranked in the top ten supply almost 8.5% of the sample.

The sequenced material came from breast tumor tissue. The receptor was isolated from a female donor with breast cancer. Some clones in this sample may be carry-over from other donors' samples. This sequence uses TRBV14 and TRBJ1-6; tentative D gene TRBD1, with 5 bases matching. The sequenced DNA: TGTGCCAGCAGCCTCAGGGCGGCACTAGCGGGACTCCTCCACTTT. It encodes CASSLRAALAGLLHF.